Listed below are T cell receptor beta chains from one sample, sequenced in a study of regulatory T cells in long-lasting Graves disease. TCRdb passed the multiplex PCR reads through MiXCR, listing each CDR3 protein once. The profile shows 500,000 or so distinct CDR3 sequences, roughly 16% of them singletons. A further study also used this sample, focusing on T cells in Graves' hyperthyroidism and ophthalmopathy.

The sample in question was peripheral blood mononuclear cells (PBMCs), obtained at new diagnosis, from a patient treated with antithyroid drugs. The receptors were gathered from a man in his forties with Graves disease. Both conserved end residues are part of each CDR3. Fields, in order: J gene, CDR3 length, clone size, D gene, V gene, CDR3 DNA, CDR3 protein. The D gene is left open where the match is weak. Clone size, where shown, is once, few, many, or a class for clones that have expanded.

j_gene: TRBJ2-7
len: 15
abundance: many
d_gene: NA
v_gene: TRBV9
CDR3nt: TGTGCCAGCAGCGTAGCTACAGGGTCGAGCTACGAGCAGTACTTC
CDR3aa: CASSVATGSSYEQYF

j_gene: TRBJ2-7
len: 14
abundance: many
d_gene: NA
v_gene: TRBV11-2
CDR3nt: TGTGCCAGCAGCTTAGTCTCGTCTGGGGGCGAGCAGTACTTC
CDR3aa: CASSLVSSGGEQYF

j_gene: TRBJ2-1
len: 14
abundance: many
d_gene: TRBD2
v_gene: TRBV24-1
CDR3nt: TGTGCCACCGCTCTAGCGGGAGACAACAATGAGCAGTTCTTC
CDR3aa: CATALAGDNNEQFF

j_gene: TRBJ1-2
len: 15
abundance: NA
d_gene: NA
v_gene: TRBV10-3
CDR3nt: TGTGCCATCAGTGAGATACAGGAGGGATCCTATGGCTACACCTTC
CDR3aa: CAISEIQEGSYGYTF

j_gene: TRBJ2-1
len: 15
abundance: NA
d_gene: NA
v_gene: TRBV7-9
CDR3nt: TGTGCCAGCAGCCCGGGACGGATCTCCTACAATGAGCAGTTCTTC
CDR3aa: CASSPGRISYNEQFF

j_gene: TRBJ2-7
len: 15
abundance: many
d_gene: NA
v_gene: TRBV6-2/TRBV6-3
CDR3nt: TGTGCCAGCAGTTACAGTACGGGAATCTCCTACGAGCAGTACTTC
CDR3aa: CASSYSTGISYEQYF

j_gene: TRBJ2-1
len: 15
abundance: NA
d_gene: NA
v_gene: TRBV19
CDR3nt: TGTGCCAGTAACTCCGGGAGTAACGCCTACGATGAGCAGTTCTTC
CDR3aa: CASNSGSNAYDEQFF

j_gene: TRBJ2-7
len: 15
abundance: many
d_gene: TRBD1
v_gene: TRBV6-2/TRBV6-3
CDR3nt: TGTGCCAGCAGTTACGAAGGGACAGAGTCCTACGAGCAGTACTTC
CDR3aa: CASSYEGTESYEQYF

j_gene: TRBJ1-5
len: 15
abundance: NA
d_gene: NA
v_gene: TRBV7-8
CDR3nt: TGTGCCAGCAGCCCGCAGGTTTCTAGCAATCAGCCCCAGCATTTT
CDR3aa: CASSPQVSSNQPQHF

j_gene: TRBJ1-5
len: 13
abundance: many
d_gene: NA
v_gene: TRBV6-1
CDR3nt: TGTGCCAGCAGGTGGAGCGGCAATCAGCCCCAGCATTTT
CDR3aa: CASRWSGNQPQHF

j_gene: TRBJ2-3
len: 15
abundance: many
d_gene: TRBD2
v_gene: TRBV20-1
CDR3nt: TGCAGTGCCCGGAGAGGGACTAGCGGCACAGATACGCAGTATTTT
CDR3aa: CSARRGTSGTDTQYF

j_gene: TRBJ1-5
len: 13
abundance: few
d_gene: NA
v_gene: TRBV5-8
CDR3nt: TGTGCCAGCAGCTTGGTTAGCAATCAGCCCCAGCATTTT
CDR3aa: CASSLVSNQPQHF

j_gene: TRBJ2-4
len: 14
abundance: few
d_gene: TRBD2
v_gene: TRBV19
CDR3nt: TGTGCCAGTAGTATGGGACTACACGAAAACATTCAGTACTTC
CDR3aa: CASSMGLHENIQYF

j_gene: TRBJ2-1
len: 14
abundance: many
d_gene: NA
v_gene: TRBV30
CDR3nt: TGTGCCTGGAGTAAGGAACTAGGGTCTAGTGAGCAGTTCTTC
CDR3aa: CAWSKELGSSEQFF

j_gene: TRBJ2-7
len: 13
abundance: many
d_gene: NA
v_gene: TRBV5-1
CDR3nt: TGCGCCAGCAGCGAGAACACTGCCTACGAGCAGTACTTC
CDR3aa: CASSENTAYEQYF

j_gene: TRBJ1-2
len: 14
abundance: many
d_gene: NA
v_gene: TRBV20-1
CDR3nt: TGCAGTGCGCCCAACCTTAGGGGAAACTATGGCTACACCTTC
CDR3aa: CSAPNLRGNYGYTF

j_gene: TRBJ2-3
len: 16
abundance: few
d_gene: NA
v_gene: TRBV10-3
CDR3nt: TGTGCCATCAGTGAGTCATCCGCCTATGGCACAGATACGCAGTATTTT
CDR3aa: CAISESSAYGTDTQYF

j_gene: TRBJ2-3
len: 15
abundance: many
d_gene: TRBD2
v_gene: TRBV10-3
CDR3nt: TGTGCCATCAGTGAGAGCGGGAGCACGGATCATACGCAGTATTTT
CDR3aa: CAISESGSTDHTQYF

j_gene: TRBJ2-3
len: 17
abundance: few
d_gene: NA
v_gene: TRBV6-1
CDR3nt: TGTGCCAGCGGTCCCCACCGGACGGCAGCTTACACAGATACGCAGTATTTT
CDR3aa: CASGPHRTAAYTDTQYF

j_gene: TRBJ2-3
len: 16
abundance: NA
d_gene: NA
v_gene: TRBV5-5
CDR3nt: TGTGCCAGCAGCTCCCCGGTGGCAGGGGGGACAGATACGCAGTATTTT
CDR3aa: CASSSPVAGGTDTQYF

j_gene: TRBJ2-3
len: 16
abundance: many
d_gene: NA
v_gene: TRBV5-1
CDR3nt: TGCGCCAGCAGCTTGAGGTCTGGCGGAGGACGGAATACGCAGTATTTT
CDR3aa: CASSLRSGGGRNTQYF

j_gene: TRBJ2-1
len: 13
abundance: many
d_gene: NA
v_gene: TRBV27
CDR3nt: TGTGCCAGCAAAGAGTTGAGTTACAATGAGCAGTTCTTC
CDR3aa: CASKELSYNEQFF

j_gene: TRBJ1-1
len: 14
abundance: NA
d_gene: NA
v_gene: TRBV14
CDR3nt: TGTGCCAGCAGCCAAGCCCCGGTTAACACTGAAGCTTTCTTT
CDR3aa: CASSQAPVNTEAFF

j_gene: TRBJ1-2
len: 12
abundance: few
d_gene: NA
v_gene: TRBV5-6
CDR3nt: TGTGCCAGCAGCCCTCGGTTTGGTGGCTACACCTTC
CDR3aa: CASSPRFGGYTF

j_gene: TRBJ2-2
len: 15
abundance: many
d_gene: NA
v_gene: TRBV5-1
CDR3nt: TGCGCCAGCAGTTTGGACACCTCGAGGACCGGGGAGCTGTTTTTT
CDR3aa: CASSLDTSRTGELFF

j_gene: TRBJ2-1
len: 15
abundance: many
d_gene: TRBD2
v_gene: TRBV20-1
CDR3nt: TGCAGTGCTAGAATCACTAGCGGGAGTTGGGGTGAGCAGTTCTTC
CDR3aa: CSARITSGSWGEQFF

j_gene: TRBJ2-5
len: 15
abundance: few
d_gene: TRBD1
v_gene: TRBV28
CDR3nt: TGTGCCAGCAGACAGAACAGGGGCTCCCAAGAGACCCAGTACTTC
CDR3aa: CASRQNRGSQETQYF

j_gene: TRBJ2-3
len: 16
abundance: many
d_gene: NA
v_gene: TRBV7-2
CDR3nt: TGTGCCAGCAGCATTCAGGGGACGGCTAGCACAGATACGCAGTATTTT
CDR3aa: CASSIQGTASTDTQYF

j_gene: TRBJ2-7
len: 14
abundance: many
d_gene: NA
v_gene: TRBV12-3/TRBV12-4
CDR3nt: TGTGCCAGCAACACTGACAGTTCGACCTACGAGCAGTACTTC
CDR3aa: CASNTDSSTYEQYF

j_gene: TRBJ2-1
len: 17
abundance: many
d_gene: TRBD2
v_gene: TRBV3-1
CDR3nt: TGTGCCAGCAGCCAAGATCTTACGGCGGGAGGTGGAAATGAGCAGTTCTTC
CDR3aa: CASSQDLTAGGGNEQFF

j_gene: TRBJ2-7
len: 15
abundance: many
d_gene: TRBD1
v_gene: TRBV5-1
CDR3nt: TGCGCCAGCAGCTACGGACAGGGTGGGTCCTACGAGCAGTACTTC
CDR3aa: CASSYGQGGSYEQYF

j_gene: TRBJ2-1
len: 15
abundance: NA
d_gene: TRBD2
v_gene: TRBV6-2/TRBV6-3
CDR3nt: TGTGCCAGCAGGAGAGCCGGGACTAGCGGGAATGAGCAGTTCTTC
CDR3aa: CASRRAGTSGNEQFF

j_gene: TRBJ2-3
len: 14
abundance: few
d_gene: NA
v_gene: TRBV28
CDR3nt: TGTGCCAGCAGGACAACAGGGACCATAAATACGCAGTATTTT
CDR3aa: CASRTTGTINTQYF

j_gene: TRBJ2-5
len: 12
abundance: few
d_gene: NA
v_gene: TRBV24-1
CDR3nt: TGTGCCACCAGTGCCGGAGAAGAGACCCAGTACTTC
CDR3aa: CATSAGEETQYF

j_gene: TRBJ2-7
len: 14
abundance: few
d_gene: NA
v_gene: TRBV9
CDR3nt: TGTGCCAGCGGGTCTGGCGGTTCGTTGGGCGAGCAGTACTTC
CDR3aa: CASGSGGSLGEQYF

j_gene: TRBJ1-2
len: 14
abundance: many
d_gene: NA
v_gene: TRBV20-1
CDR3nt: TGCAGTGCTAGAGATCTGGGGCAGGGCTATGGCTACACCTTC
CDR3aa: CSARDLGQGYGYTF

j_gene: TRBJ1-6
len: 14
abundance: many
d_gene: NA
v_gene: TRBV30
CDR3nt: TGTGCCGCTGAGACAGCGAAACTTAATTCACCCCTCCACTTT
CDR3aa: CAAETAKLNSPLHF

j_gene: TRBJ2-5
len: 15
abundance: once
d_gene: NA
v_gene: TRBV28
CDR3nt: TGTGCCAGCAGTTTAGCCTCCGGGTTCCAAGAGACCCAGTACTTC
CDR3aa: CASSLASGFQETQYF

j_gene: TRBJ2-1
len: 18
abundance: NA
d_gene: TRBD2
v_gene: TRBV7-8
CDR3nt: TGTGCCAGCAGCTCAAGGACTAGCGGGAGAAGAGTGGCCAATGAGCAGTTCTTC
CDR3aa: CASSSRTSGRRVANEQFF